The 27 T cell receptor beta chains listed next were all sequenced from one sample in a study of blood T cell repertoires in COVID-19. Sequencing was performed with immunoSEQ multiplex PCR; in TCRdb, only in-frame clones are kept and a portion is missing. The sample has approximately 24,000 clones; roughly 90% are singletons. Sequencing input: peripheral blood. These receptors came from a woman in her 70s with active COVID-19.

The chain combines TRBV5-1 with TRBJ1-6; no clear D. V was trimmed by 4 bases and J by 7 bases, leaving 12 bases between them. Looked up from germline, CDR1 is SGHRS and CDR2 is YFSETQ. The CDR3 extends over 14 amino acids. In DNA form, the CDR3 reads TGCGCCAGCAGCCCGCCCCGGGAGAATTCACCCCTCCACTTT. Protein sequence: CASSPPRENSPLHF.

The chain joins TRBV7-2 to TRBJ2-5, with 10 bases lining up with TRBD1. This CDR3 is 15 amino acids long. The trim removed 5 bases at V and 4 bases at J, leaving 7 bases unmatched. Germline values: CDR1 SGHTA, CDR2 FQGNSA. CDR3 loop: CASSLDRGFSETQYF. In DNA form, the CDR3 reads TGTGCCAGCAGCCTGGACAGGGGGTTTTCAGAGACCCAGTACTTC.

The chain is built from TRBV6-5 and TRBJ2-1; 8 nucleotides align to TRBD1. This CDR3 is 15 amino acids long. J lost 1 base, V lost 2 bases, and 1 base had no gene match. Germline assignment: CDR1 MNHEY and CDR2 SVGAGI. Written as DNA, the CDR3 is TGTGCCAGCAGTTACGACAGGGGTTCCTACAATGAGCAGTTCTTC. Amino acid sequence: CASSYDRGSYNEQFF.

The rearrangement joins TRBV6-5 to TRBJ1-6; D remains unclear. Trimming cost V 6 bases and J 0 bases, with 9 bases left between them. CDR1 is MNHEY, CDR2 SVGAGI, per germline. There are 15 residues in the CDR3. The CDR3 loop reads CASRPMSSYNSPLHF. The CDR3 coding sequence is TGTGCCAGCAGACCTATGAGCTCCTATAATTCACCCCTCCACTTT.

The gene calls are TRBV9 and TRBJ2-1, with 10 bases that match TRBD2. The J segment lost 6 bases and the V segment lost 2 bases, leaving 5 bases of the junction unmatched. Germline CDR1 and CDR2: SGDLS and YYNGEE. This CDR3 is built from 15 residues. The CDR3 loop reads CASSVKRGGGNEQFF. CDR3 sequence (DNA): TGTGCCAGCAGCGTTAAGCGGGGGGGCGGCAATGAGCAGTTCTTC. Together with reference TRBV9 and TRBJ2-1, the CDR3 gives the full variable domain: DSGVTQTPKHLITATGQRVTLRCSPRSGDLSVYWYQQSLDQGLQFLIQYYNGEERAKGNILERFSAQQFPDLHSELNLSSLELGDSALYFCASSVKRGGGNEQFFGPGTRLTVL.

The J gene is TRBJ2-1, the V gene TRBV6-2 or TRBV6-3, with 7 bases fitting TRBD2. Germline values: CDR1 MNHEY, CDR2 SVGEGT. V shed 6 bases and J 1 base; nucleotides not matched to a gene: 9. This CDR3 region has 16 residues. The CDR3 DNA is TGTGCCAGCAGCCCTTCGCTAGCGGTTTCCTACAATGAGCAGTTCTTC. It encodes CASSPSLAVSYNEQFF.

The chain couples TRBV2 to TRBJ1-5; possibly TRBD1 for D (6 bases). The V gene's germline CDR1 is SNHLY and CDR2 FYNNEI. The CDR3 contains 14 residues. V lost 5 bases to trimming and J lost 0 bases, with 8 bases between them. CDR3 sequence (DNA): TGTGCCAGCAGTACAGGGACTAGCAATCAGCCCCAGCATTTT. Translated, it gives CASSTGTSNQPQHF.

V gene TRBV2 combines with J gene TRBJ2-1; 9 bases match TRBD2. This CDR3 comprises 16 residues. Trimming cost V 6 bases and J 0 bases; bases outside gene matches: 6. Per the germline V gene, CDR1 is SNHLY and CDR2 is FYNNEI. DNA for the CDR3: TGTGCCAGCAGGCCAGGAGCGGGGGGCTCCTACAATGAGCAGTTCTTC. It yields the protein CASRPGAGGSYNEQFF.

The chain employs TRBV2 and TRBJ2-5; tentatively, D is TRBD1 (5 bases). V shed 9 bases and J shed 3 bases, with 14 bases lying between them. The germline V gene encodes CDR1 SNHLY and CDR2 FYNNEI. The CDR3 is 13 residues long. The DNA of the CDR3 is TGTGCCAGTACCAACAGGCTGGAAGAGACCCAGTACTTC. Translating gives CASTNRLEETQYF.

The chain uses TRBV27 and TRBJ2-3, with TRBD1 identical over 7 bases. J was trimmed by 4 bases and V by 3 bases; bases with no gene match: 13. The CDR3 covers 17 residues. From germline, CDR1 is MNHEY and CDR2 SMNVEV (reference sequence). The CDR3 reads CASSFDRDPPGADTQYF. The CDR3 region has the DNA TGTGCCAGCAGTTTCGACAGGGACCCTCCCGGGGCAGATACGCAGTATTTT.

The chain is built from TRBV24-1 and TRBJ2-7; 7 bases agree with TRBD1. Trimming removed 0 bases from V and 6 bases from J; junction bases left unmatched: 1. From germline, CDR1 is KGHDR and CDR2 SFDVKD. This CDR3 is built from 13 residues. The CDR3: CATSDLGTAEQYF. CDR3 nucleotide sequence: TGTGCCACCAGTGATTTGGGGACAGCCGAGCAGTACTTC.

The rearrangement links TRBV6-5 to TRBJ2-7; TRBD2 is a possible D gene (7 bases). CDR1 and CDR2 (germline): MNHEY, SVGAGI. Trimming stripped 2 bases from V and 3 bases from J, with 11 bases between. CDR3 size: 14 residues. CDR3 residues: CASSYGGGDYEQYF. Here the CDR3 DNA reads TGTGCCAGCAGTTACGGGGGGGGCGACTACGAGCAGTACTTC.

This rearrangement joins TRBV12-3 or TRBV12-4 to TRBJ2-1, with 10 bases aligning to TRBD2. The V and J ends lost 11 bases and 6 bases, in that order; junction bases with no gene match: 4. This CDR3 has 12 residues. In nucleotides, the CDR3 is TGTGCCGGTAGCGGGGGGCCCAATGAGCAGTTCTTC. Protein sequence: CAGSGGPNEQFF.

This clone was detected only once. The chain couples TRBV11-2 to TRBJ1-1; no firm D call. With 5 bases removed from V and 1 base from J, the gap between germline ends came to 8 bases. Germline CDR1 SGHAT, CDR2 FQNNGV. This CDR3 region has 13 residues. In DNA, the CDR3 is TGTGCCAGCAGCCCCAGGCGGAACACTGAAGCTTTCTTT. Protein: CASSPRRNTEAFF. Full variable domain (outside the CDR3, taken from reference TRBV11-2 and TRBJ1-1): EAGVAQSPRYKIIEKRQSVAFWCNPISGHATLYWYQQILGQGPKLLIQFQNNGVVDDSQLPKDRFSAERLKGVDSTLKIQPAKLEDSAVYLCASSPRRNTEAFFGQGTRLTVV.

The V gene is TRBV7-9, the J gene TRBJ2-7, with 7 bases that match TRBD2. The CDR3 is 15 residues long. Germline assignment: CDR1 SEHNR and CDR2 FQNEAQ (reference sequence). V was clipped by 1 base and J by 2 bases; unmatched bases: 5. The CDR3 sequence is CASSLVGLGPYEQYF. The CDR3 DNA sequence: TGTGCCAGCAGCTTAGTAGGACTAGGCCCCTACGAGCAGTACTTC. Variable domain in full (rest from reference TRBV7-9 and TRBJ2-7): DTGVSQNPRHKITKRGQNVTFRCDPISEHNRLYWYRQTLGQGPEFLTYFQNEAQLEKSRLLSDRFSAERPKGSFSTLEIQRTEQGDSAMYLCASSLVGLGPYEQYFGPGTRLTVT.

This chain connects TRBV3-1 (or the pseudogene TRBV3-2) to TRBJ2-5; 7 positions match TRBD1. Germline lookup yields CDR1 LGHDT and CDR2 YNNKEL (reference sequence). With 0 bases clipped from V and 0 bases from J, the junction kept 4 bases outside the gene matches. The CDR3 runs to 16 residues. The CDR3 coding sequence is TGTGCCAGCAGCCAAGAGGACAGGCTGTACCAAGAGACCCAGTACTTC. Its translation: CASSQEDRLYQETQYF.

The rearrangement joins TRBV2 to TRBJ2-2, with a weak D call TRBD1 (5 bases). Trimming shortened V by 6 bases and J by 1 base, and 9 bases separated the two germline ends. The germline CDR1 and CDR2 sequences are SNHLY and FYNNEI. The CDR3 runs 14 residues. CDR3 sequence reads: CASRPTGNTGELFF. As DNA, the CDR3 is TGTGCCAGCAGGCCTACAGGGAACACCGGGGAGCTGTTTTTT.

The V call is TRBV5-1, the J call TRBJ2-1, with 8 bases matching TRBD1. J gave up 3 bases and V 4 bases, and 3 bases lay outside the gene matches. CDR1 and CDR2 from the germline V gene are SGHRS and YFSETQ. The CDR3 consists of 14 residues. This CDR3 is CASSTGQGYNEQFF. The CDR3, as DNA: TGCGCCAGCAGCACCGGACAGGGCTACAATGAGCAGTTCTTC.

This chain connects TRBV29-1 to TRBJ2-3; D perhaps matches TRBD1 (6 bases). The V end was cut by 7 bases, the J end by 0 bases, with 11 bases between. Looked up from germline, CDR1 is SQVTM and CDR2 is ANQGSEA. The length of the CDR3 is 13 residues. The CDR3 here is CSAPGQSTDTQYF. CDR3 DNA: TGCAGCGCACCGGGACAAAGCACAGATACGCAGTATTTT.

The rearrangement joins TRBV11-1 to TRBJ2-7, with 9 bases fitting TRBD1. V lost 3 bases to trimming and J lost 5 bases; unmatched junction nucleotides: 11. CDR1 and CDR2 from the germline V gene are SGHAT and FQDESV (reference sequence). The CDR3 totals 16 residues. This CDR3 is CASSFSGQGIVDEQYF. In nucleotides, the CDR3 is TGTGCCAGCAGCTTCTCAGGACAGGGGATCGTGGACGAGCAGTACTTC.

This chain links TRBV2 with TRBJ2-3; D call uncertain. CDR1 SNHLY and CDR2 FYNNEI come from the germline V gene. Trimming removed 7 bases from V and 2 bases from J, with 7 bases in between. The length of the CDR3 is 12 residues. DNA for the CDR3: TGTGCCAGCACTTGGCACACAGATACGCAGTATTTT. It translates to CASTWHTDTQYF.

The V and J genes are TRBV19 and TRBJ1-4; 7 positions match TRBD1. J lost 3 bases, V lost 6 bases, and 4 bases had no gene match. The CDR3 spans 14 residues. The germline V gene has CDR1 LNHDA and CDR2 SQIVND (reference sequence). The CDR3: CASSGQAANEKLFF. CDR3 sequence (DNA): TGTGCCAGTAGCGGACAGGCGGCTAATGAAAAACTGTTTTTT.

The chain recombines TRBV7-6 with TRBJ2-1, with TRBD2 identical over 12 bases. Germline V lookup: CDR1 SGHVS, CDR2 FNYEAQ. The V gene end was trimmed by 5 bases and the J gene end by 0 bases; junction bases not matched to a gene: 5. CDR3 length: 17 residues. The CDR3 DNA is TGTGCCAGCAGCCAAACTAGCGGGGGGAGCTCCTACAATGAGCAGTTCTTC. Its protein product is CASSQTSGGSSYNEQFF.

The rearrangement uses TRBV4-1 and TRBJ2-3; D call uncertain. V was cut by 0 bases and J by 2 bases, with 15 bases left in between. CDR1 is MGHRA and CDR2 is YSYEKL in the germline V gene. CDR3 length: 17 amino acids. This CDR3 is CASSQDGTVAPTDTQYF. CDR3 sequence (DNA): TGCGCCAGCAGCCAAGATGGTACGGTCGCCCCCACAGATACGCAGTATTTT.

This chain connects TRBV3-1 (or the pseudogene TRBV3-2) to TRBJ1-5, with a possible D match to TRBD1 (6 bases). CDR3 length: 18 residues. CDR1 and CDR2 from the germline V gene are LGHDT and YNNKEL (reference sequence). The ends were cut back, 0 bases at V and 0 bases at J, with 15 bases in the middle. CDR3 amino acids: CASSQDPWTATSNQPQHF. CDR3 bases: TGTGCCAGCAGCCAAGATCCTTGGACAGCCACTAGCAATCAGCCCCAGCATTTT.

This rearrangement joins TRBV18 to TRBJ2-1; TRBD1 matches 9 bases. This CDR3 region has 13 residues. Trimming took 2 bases from V and 7 from J; bases not matched to a gene: 0. The germline CDR1 and CDR2 sequences are KGHSH and LQKENI. CDR3 loop: CASSPGTGNEQFF. In nucleotides, the CDR3 is TGTGCCAGCTCACCAGGGACAGGGAATGAGCAGTTCTTC.

V usage is TRBV12-3 or TRBV12-4 and J usage is TRBJ2-5; 7 bases line up with TRBD1. The CDR3 runs to 13 residues. With V trimmed by 6 bases and J by 3 bases, 4 bases remained unmatched. CDR3 region: CASSRTGEETQYF. The CDR3 DNA reads TGTGCCAGCAGCCGCACAGGGGAAGAGACCCAGTACTTC.